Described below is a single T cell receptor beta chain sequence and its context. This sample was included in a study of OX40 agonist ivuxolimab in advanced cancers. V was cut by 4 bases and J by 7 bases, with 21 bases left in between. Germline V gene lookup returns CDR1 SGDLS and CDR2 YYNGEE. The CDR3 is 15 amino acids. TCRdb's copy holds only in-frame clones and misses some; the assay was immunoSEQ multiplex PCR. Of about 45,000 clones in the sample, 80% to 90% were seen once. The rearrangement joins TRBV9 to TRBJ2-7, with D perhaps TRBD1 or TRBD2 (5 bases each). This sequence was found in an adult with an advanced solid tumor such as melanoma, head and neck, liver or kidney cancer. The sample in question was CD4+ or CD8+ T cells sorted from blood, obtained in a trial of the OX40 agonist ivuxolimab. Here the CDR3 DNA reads TGTGCCAGCAGCACCCGGGACGTTTTCTTGGGAGAGCAGTACTTC. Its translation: CASSTRDVFLGEQYF.